The clone carrying this T cell receptor beta chain has only one observation. Its matching antigen is unknown. This record comes from a study of T cell responses to AZD1222 COVID-19 vaccine. Study conclusions and caveats: Once two AZD1222 doses were given, Spike-specific TCR breadth and depth went up. The donor cohort was predominantly white British with a female majority, and clonal diversity may have been underestimated.

Looked up from germline, CDR1 is SGHAT and CDR2 is FQNNGV. V shed 1 base and J shed 6 bases, with 6 bases lying between them. The CDR3 runs 12 residues. Only in-frame clones appear in the TCRdb table, and some are missing; sequencing was by immunoSEQ multiplex PCR. The repertoire holds about 120,000 clones, with 75% to 95% as singletons. The genes are TRBV11-2 and TRBJ1-2; D is unclear. The sequencing here drew on peripheral blood, taken 28 days after the second dose of the MenACWY control vaccine. This TCR was recovered from an adult who received the MenACWY meningococcal vaccine as a control. The DNA for the CDR3 is TGTGCCAGCAGCTTAGGGTTGGATGGCTACACCTTC. Translation gives CASSLGLDGYTF.